This TCR beta chain came from a study of CD8 T cells in Susac syndrome. Study at large: Treatment status at blood draw for the Susac syndrome patients was therapy-naive, corticosteroids, or intravenous immunoglobulin alone. Broader study findings: The number of individuals included in the study's TCR sequencing and HLA analysis was acknowledged as relatively small.

Random hexamers were used to reverse transcribe the RNA input (about 0.5 to 1 ug). One entry per CDR3 protein, called by TCRdb with MiXCR from the immunoSEQ multiplex PCR reads. The sample holds some 240,000 distinct CDR3 sequences; 90% to 96% are singletons and the top ten take about 0.1%. V lost 4 bases and J lost 2, with 9 bases in between. Per germline, CDR1 SQVTM and CDR2 ANQGSEA. This CDR3 contains 14 residues. Concerning this clonotype: What it binds is not known.

Sequencing used CD4+ T cells from PBMCs. This TCR derives from a human donor with Susac syndrome. The genes are TRBV29-1 and TRBJ2-6, with D uncertain. The CDR3 here is CSVGEEPGANVLTF. CDR3 nucleotide sequence: TGCAGCGTTGGAGAAGAGCCTGGGGCCAACGTCCTGACTTTC.